The text below deals with one TCR beta chain. This specimen belongs to a study of blood T cell repertoires in COVID-19. Generated by immunoSEQ multiplex PCR, the TCRdb table keeps only in-frame clones and is missing some. The sample yields 150,000 to 200,000 clones, approximately 81% seen once. Cohort allocation depended upon clinical history that participants reported. This clonotype was sampled from a woman between 45 and 65 years old who had recovered from COVID-19. Sequenced input: PBMCs or T cells enriched from blood (not recorded which).

The CDR3 bases are TGTGCCAGCAGTACCGAAAGAGGCGCGCAGTATTTT. Residues: CASSTERGAQYF. This chain uses TRBV27 with TRBJ2-3; D gene uncertain. Per germline, CDR1 MNHEY and CDR2 SMNVEV (reference sequence). V lost 5 bases and J lost 10, with 13 bases in between. This CDR3 has 12 residues.